Below are 22 T cell receptor beta chains sequenced from a single sample in a study of shared clonotypes between healthy human individuals. Libraries were prepared by immunoSEQ multiplex PCR; TCRdb keeps only in-frame clonotypes and omits some of them. The sample holds 2 million to 2.5 million clones; more than 90% are singletons and the top ten take roughly 0.13%. The specimen was naive CD4+ T cells sorted from blood. The subset denotes: CD45RA+ positively selected. These receptors all stem from a man aged 18 to 35 in good health.

The chain employs TRBV19 and TRBJ1-5; D gene unclear. This CDR3 comprises 15 residues. Trimming pared 6 bases from V and 4 bases from J, leaving 16 bases between. The germline CDR1 and CDR2 sequences are LNHDA and SQIVND (reference sequence). The CDR3 nucleotides are TGTGCCAGTAGCTCACGATACGTGGCAAATCAGCCCCAGCATTTT. It encodes CASSSRYVANQPQHF.

Remarks on this clone: In the same sample, other DNA sequences code for this CDR3. DNA of the CDR3: TGTGCCAGTAGTATAGGCACAGGGACGAACTATGGCTACACCTTC. This gives the protein CASSIGTGTNYGYTF. The genes are TRBV19 and TRBJ1-2; D is perhaps TRBD1 (6 bases). Trimming pared 1 base from V and 2 bases from J, leaving 11 bases between. The CDR3 consists of 15 residues. CDR1 LNHDA and CDR2 SQIVND come from the germline V gene (reference sequence). The variable domain in full, completed from reference TRBV19 and TRBJ1-2, reads DGGITQSPKYLFRKEGQNVTLSCEQNLNHDAMYWYRQDPGQGLRLIYYSQIVNDFQKGDIAEGYSVSREKKESFPLTVTSAQKNPTAFYLCASSIGTGTNYGYTFGSGTRLTVV.

The chain links TRBV6-1 to TRBJ2-7; D not certain. V lost 11 bases, J lost 6 bases, and 17 bases lay in between. The CDR3 loop spans 12 amino acids. The germline CDR1 and CDR2 sequences are MNHNS and SASEGT. CDR3 residues: CASHFLGSEQYF. DNA for the CDR3: TGTGCCTCCCACTTCCTAGGTAGCGAGCAGTACTTC.

The CDR3 DNA reads TGTGCCAGCAGCTTAGCTGTGGGATTCGTCTCCCTCGAGCAGTACTTC. Residues: CASSLAVGFVSLEQYF. This chain connects TRBV7-9 to TRBJ2-7; no reliable D call. The CDR3 runs 16 residues. V shed 0 bases and J shed 6 bases, with 18 bases lying between them. Germline CDR1 reads SEHNR; CDR2 reads FQNEAQ (reference sequence).

The V and J genes are TRBV5-1 and TRBJ2-5; no clear D. Trimming shortened V by 0 bases and J by 5 bases, and 14 bases separated the two germline ends. Germline CDR1 is SGHRS and CDR2 is YFSETQ. The CDR3 is 15 residues long. CDR3 DNA: TGCGCCAGCAGCTTGGATAGGCGGCTGGGTGAGACCCAGTACTTC. Its translation is CASSLDRRLGETQYF.

The genes are TRBV19 and TRBJ2-2; no reliable D call. Trimming shortened V by 5 bases and J by 7 bases, and 11 bases separated the two germline ends. This CDR3 is 13 amino acids long. CDR1 is LNHDA and CDR2 is SQIVND in the germline V gene (reference sequence). DNA for the CDR3: TGTGCCAGTAGTCTCCCGCTGGACGGGGAGCTGTTTTTT. This translates into CASSLPLDGELFF.

The J gene is TRBJ1-4, the V gene TRBV2; unclear D gene. The CDR3 runs to 12 residues. The V end was cut by 5 bases, the J end by 5 bases, with 6 bases between. The germline gives CDR1 SNHLY, CDR2 FYNNEI. Here the CDR3 reads CASSQRNEKLFF. CDR3 coding DNA: TGTGCCAGCAGTCAACGGAATGAAAAACTGTTTTTT.

The DNA of the CDR3 is TGTGCCAGCAGCCCCACCCAGTTAGCCAAAAACATTCAGTACTTC. Its protein product is CASSPTQLAKNIQYF. This sequence joins TRBV14 and TRBJ2-4; D unclear. The length of the CDR3 is 15 residues. CDR1 is SGHDN and CDR2 is FVKESK in the germline V gene. V lost 4 bases and J 0 bases, leaving 10 bases between the germline ends.

The rearrangement links TRBV5-6 to TRBJ1-3; D not certain. The CDR3 has 16 residues. Trimming stripped 5 bases from V and 1 base from J, with 16 bases between. Germline V gene sequence: CDR1 SGHDT, CDR2 YYEEEE. CDR3 in DNA: TGTGCCAGCAGTTCGAACTTGACACCTTCTGGAAACACCATATATTTT. Amino acid sequence: CASSSNLTPSGNTIYF.

The gene calls are TRBV30 and TRBJ2-2; D gene unclear. V lost 4 bases to trimming and J lost 2 bases, with 11 bases between them. This CDR3 is 14 amino acids long. CDR1 is GTSNPN and CDR2 is SVGIG in the germline V gene (reference sequence). CDR3 loop: CAWKAQVNTGELFF. As DNA, the CDR3 is TGTGCCTGGAAGGCCCAGGTTAACACCGGGGAGCTGTTTTTT.

The chain links TRBV7-9 to TRBJ2-1; 11 nucleotides align to TRBD1. The trim removed 5 bases at V and 8 bases at J, leaving 11 bases unmatched. Per germline, CDR1 SEHNR and CDR2 FQNEAQ (reference sequence). The CDR3 is made up of 16 amino acids. CDR3 nucleotide sequence: TGTGCCAGCAGCCCCCACGGACAGGGGGCTATGGATGAGCAGTTCTTC. It encodes CASSPHGQGAMDEQFF.

The chain couples TRBV4-2 to TRBJ2-2; D may be TRBD1 (6 bases). V lost 4 bases to trimming and J lost 6 bases, with 18 bases between them. Looked up from germline, CDR1 is LGHNA and CDR2 is YNFKEQ. There are 16 residues in the CDR3. Here the CDR3 DNA reads TGTGCCAGCAGCCGGCCGAGGCAGGGGAGTCCCGGGGAGCTGTTTTTT. Translated: CASSRPRQGSPGELFF.

This clone appeared once. The chain has TRBV19 and TRBJ1-1; 7 bases align to TRBD1. The CDR3 has 15 residues. Germline V lookup: CDR1 LNHDA, CDR2 SQIVND (reference sequence). Trimming removed 4 bases from V and 2 bases from J; junction bases left unmatched: 7. In nucleotides, the CDR3 is TGTGCCAGTAGTACGGGGGGGACAGTCAACACTGAAGCTTTCTTT. It encodes CASSTGGTVNTEAFF.

The gene calls are TRBV10-2 and TRBJ2-7; D perhaps matches TRBD2 (6 bases). CDR3 size: 13 residues. The ends were cut back, 5 bases at V and 6 bases at J, with 14 bases in the middle. CDR1 WSHSY and CDR2 SAAADI come from the germline V gene. CDR3 loop: CASSLASVGEQYF. DNA of the CDR3: TGCGCCAGCAGTTTGGCTAGCGTGGGCGAGCAGTACTTC.

The genes are TRBV7-2 and TRBJ1-2; 8 nucleotides match TRBD1. There are 14 residues in the CDR3. The germline V gene encodes CDR1 SGHTA and CDR2 FQGNSA. The trim removed 4 bases at V and 7 bases at J, leaving 8 bases unmatched. The CDR3, as DNA: TGTGCCAGCAGCTCTTACAGGGGGATGGGTGGCTACACCTTC. Translation: CASSSYRGMGGYTF.

A remark on this clone: The same CDR3 arises from other DNA sequences in this sample as well. The CDR3 sequence: CASSYAGSSYNSPLHF. CDR3 bases: TGTGCCAGCAGTTATGCCGGGAGCTCCTATAATTCACCCCTCCACTTT. The rearrangement uses TRBV6-5 and TRBJ1-6; no reliable D call. Germline values: CDR1 MNHEY, CDR2 SVGAGI. The length of the CDR3 is 16 residues. The V end lost 3 bases, the J end lost 0 bases, and 9 bases lay between the germline ends.

The chain has TRBV25-1 and TRBJ1-1; 11 nucleotides line up with TRBD1. The CDR3 has 14 amino acids. The germline CDR1 and CDR2 sequences are MGHDK and SYGVNS. The CDR3 nucleotides are TGTGTGAGTCGCGGGACAGGGGGGAACACTGAAGCTTTCTTT. Its protein product is CVSRGTGGNTEAFF.

For this clone: The germline gene is not matched at one end of the junction; a read error may be the cause. The CDR3 protein is CASSLAGVREEPQYF. CDR3 nucleotides: TGTGCCAGCAGCTTAGCAGGCGTTCGCGAAGAGCCCCAGTACTTC. The V call is TRBV7-3, the J call TRBJ2-5; D call uncertain. The CDR3 is 15 amino acids. Germline V gives CDR1 SGHTA, CDR2 FQGTGA.

This chain joins TRBV19 and TRBJ1-2; D possibly corresponds to TRBD1 (5 bases). The CDR3 covers 15 residues. V was trimmed by 8 bases and J by 0 bases, leaving 16 bases between them. CDR1 and CDR2 (germline): LNHDA, SQIVND (reference sequence). This CDR3 is CASEPGAVSNYGYTF. The CDR3, as DNA: TGTGCCAGTGAGCCCGGGGCGGTCTCTAACTATGGCTACACCTTC.

The rearrangement links TRBV6-6 to TRBJ2-7; D is perhaps TRBD1 (5 bases). Germline V gene sequence: CDR1 MNHNY, CDR2 SVGAGI (reference sequence). Trimming shortened V by 6 bases and J by 4 bases, and 13 bases separated the two germline ends. The CDR3 length is 13 residues. The CDR3 is CASSTRQRYEQYF. The CDR3 DNA sequence: TGTGCCAGCAGCACCCGACAGAGGTACGAGCAGTACTTC.

With respect to this clone: This likely comes from a read error, as the CDR3 has no conserved phenylalanine or tryptophan at its end. This chain connects TRBV25-1 to TRBJ1-2; unclear D gene. Germline loops: CDR1 MGHDK, CDR2 SYGVNS. The length of the CDR3 is 14 residues. The V gene lost 1 base and the J gene lost 0 bases, with 6 bases spanning the gap. CDR3: CASSEWASNYGYTL. For the CDR3, the DNA is TGTGCCAGCAGTGAATGGGCCTCTAACTATGGCTACACCCTC.

In this sample, this clone turned up once. The chain recombines TRBV5-8 with TRBJ1-6, with D possibly being TRBD1 (5 bases). V dropped 4 bases and J dropped 4 bases, with 15 bases sitting between them. The CDR3 spans 16 residues. Germline V CDR1 and CDR2: SGHTS, YDEGEE. In DNA, the CDR3 is TGTGCCAGCAGCCTATGGACATGGGTATATAATTCACCCCTCCACTTT. This gives the protein CASSLWTWVYNSPLHF.